The subject of this entry is one T cell receptor beta chain. No antigen is known for it. The data were taken from a study of siplizumab effects on memory and regulatory T cells. Study-wide results and limits: Left unconfirmed was the suppressive function of proliferating Tregs from siplizumab cultures. Mappable alloreactive CD4+ clones were on average about 70% Treg-derived with siplizumab, roughly 30% in controls. A major contribution to the alloresponse seemed to be made by naive T cells, which seemed more diverse than memory cells.

Sequencing was performed with immunoSEQ multiplex PCR; in TCRdb, only in-frame clones are kept and a portion is missing. The table has over 90,000 clones, roughly 90% seen once. The receptor's source is a human donor in good health. Input material: CD4+ T cells sorted from blood.

CDR3 DNA sequence: TGTGCCAGCAGTTCGGGCGGGGACCACACCGGGGAGCTGTTTTTT. It codes for CASSSGGDHTGELFF. The gene calls are TRBV2 and TRBJ2-2, with a weak D call TRBD2 (6 bases). From germline, CDR1 is SNHLY and CDR2 FYNNEI. Between the trimmed V and J ends, which lost 5 bases and 3 bases, there was a span of 13 bases. The CDR3 loop spans 15 amino acids.